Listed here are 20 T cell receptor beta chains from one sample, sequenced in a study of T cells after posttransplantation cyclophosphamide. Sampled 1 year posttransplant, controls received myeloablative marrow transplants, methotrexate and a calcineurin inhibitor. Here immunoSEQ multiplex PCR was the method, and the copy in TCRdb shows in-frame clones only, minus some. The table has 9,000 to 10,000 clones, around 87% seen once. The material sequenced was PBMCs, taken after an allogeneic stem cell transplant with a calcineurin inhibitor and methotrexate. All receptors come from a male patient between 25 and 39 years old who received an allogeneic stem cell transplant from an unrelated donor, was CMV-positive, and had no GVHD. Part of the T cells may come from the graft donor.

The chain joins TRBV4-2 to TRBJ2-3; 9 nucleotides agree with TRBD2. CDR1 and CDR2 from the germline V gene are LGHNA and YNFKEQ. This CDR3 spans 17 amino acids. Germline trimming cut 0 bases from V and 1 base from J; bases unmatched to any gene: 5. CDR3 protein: CASSQERWTSGTDTQYF. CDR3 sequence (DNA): TGTGCCAGCAGCCAAGAAAGGTGGACTAGCGGCACAGATACGCAGTATTTT.

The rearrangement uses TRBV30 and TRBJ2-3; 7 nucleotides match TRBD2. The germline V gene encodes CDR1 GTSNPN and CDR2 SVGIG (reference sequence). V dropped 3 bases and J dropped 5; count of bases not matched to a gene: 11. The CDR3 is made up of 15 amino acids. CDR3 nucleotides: TGTGCCTGGAGCTCCAGCGGGACCTGGGGAGATACGCAGTATTTT. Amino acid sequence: CAWSSSGTWGDTQYF.

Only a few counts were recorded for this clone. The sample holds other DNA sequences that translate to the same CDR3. Here the CDR3 reads CSVVGLAENEQFF. DNA for the CDR3: TGCAGCGTTGTAGGTCTAGCGGAGAATGAGCAGTTCTTC. The V call is TRBV29-1, the J call TRBJ2-1; 7 bases match TRBD2. Germline CDR1 and CDR2: SQVTM and ANQGSEA. This CDR3 has 13 amino acids. V was clipped by 4 bases and J by 7 bases; unmatched bases: 7.

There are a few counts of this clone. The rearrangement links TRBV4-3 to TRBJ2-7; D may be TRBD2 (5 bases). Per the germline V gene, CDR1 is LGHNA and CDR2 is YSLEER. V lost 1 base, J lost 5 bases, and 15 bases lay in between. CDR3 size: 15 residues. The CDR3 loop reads CASSQAAGGGHEQYF. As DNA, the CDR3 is TGCGCCAGCAGCCAAGCCGCAGGAGGAGGCCACGAGCAGTACTTC.

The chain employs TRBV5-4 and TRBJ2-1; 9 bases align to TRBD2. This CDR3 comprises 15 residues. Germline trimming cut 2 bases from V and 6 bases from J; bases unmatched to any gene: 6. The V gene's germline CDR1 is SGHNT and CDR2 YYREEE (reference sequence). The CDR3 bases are TGTGCCAGCAGCTTCGGCGGGAGGGCCCTCAATGAGCAGTTCTTC. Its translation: CASSFGGRALNEQFF.

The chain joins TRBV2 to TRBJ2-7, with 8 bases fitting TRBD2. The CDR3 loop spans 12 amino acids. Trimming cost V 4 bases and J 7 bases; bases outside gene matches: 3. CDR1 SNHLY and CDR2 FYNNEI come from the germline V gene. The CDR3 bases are TGTGCCAGCAGTGTCCGGGGGGGTGAGCAGTACGTC. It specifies CASSVRGGEQYV.

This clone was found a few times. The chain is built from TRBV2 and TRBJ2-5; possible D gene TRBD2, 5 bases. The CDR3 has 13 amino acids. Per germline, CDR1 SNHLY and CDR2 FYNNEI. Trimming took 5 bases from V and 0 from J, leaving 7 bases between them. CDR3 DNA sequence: TGTGCCAGCAGTTGGGGAGACCAAGAGACCCAGTACTTC. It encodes CASSWGDQETQYF.

The CDR3 reads CASSWDRGRSGELFF. The CDR3 region has the DNA TGTGCCAGCAGTTGGGACAGGGGACGGTCCGGGGAGCTGTTTTTT. This chain connects TRBV6-1 to TRBJ2-2; 10 bases agree with TRBD1. CDR3 length equals 15 residues. The V gene end was trimmed by 5 bases and the J gene end by 6 bases; junction bases not matched to a gene: 6. Germline V gene lookup returns CDR1 MNHNS and CDR2 SASEGT.

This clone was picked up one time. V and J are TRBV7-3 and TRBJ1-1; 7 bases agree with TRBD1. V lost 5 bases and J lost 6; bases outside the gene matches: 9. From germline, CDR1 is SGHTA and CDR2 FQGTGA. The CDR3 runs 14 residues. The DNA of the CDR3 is TGTGCCAGCAGCCCGGGACAGCCCAGCTCTGAAGCTTTCTTT. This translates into CASSPGQPSSEAFF.

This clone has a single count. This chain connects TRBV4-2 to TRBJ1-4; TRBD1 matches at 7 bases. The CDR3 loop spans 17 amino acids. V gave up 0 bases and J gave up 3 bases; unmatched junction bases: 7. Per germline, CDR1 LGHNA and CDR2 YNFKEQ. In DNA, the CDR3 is TGTGCCAGCAGCCAAGATCTGGGGACAGCTTCTAATGAAAAACTGTTTTTT. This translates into CASSQDLGTASNEKLFF.

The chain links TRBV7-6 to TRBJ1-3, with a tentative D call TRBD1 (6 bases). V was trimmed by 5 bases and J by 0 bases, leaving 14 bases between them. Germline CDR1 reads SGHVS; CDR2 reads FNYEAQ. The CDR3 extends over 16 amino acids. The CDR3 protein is CASSLSTGNSGNTIYF. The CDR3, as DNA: TGTGCCAGCAGCCTCTCGACAGGCAACTCTGGAAACACCATATATTTT.

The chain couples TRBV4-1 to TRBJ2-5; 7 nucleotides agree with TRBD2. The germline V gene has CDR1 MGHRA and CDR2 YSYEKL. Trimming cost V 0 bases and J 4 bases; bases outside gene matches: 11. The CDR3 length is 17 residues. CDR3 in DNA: TGCGCCAGCAGCCAAGAGCTAGGACTAGGGTTGGCAGAGACCCAGTACTTC. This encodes CASSQELGLGLAETQYF.

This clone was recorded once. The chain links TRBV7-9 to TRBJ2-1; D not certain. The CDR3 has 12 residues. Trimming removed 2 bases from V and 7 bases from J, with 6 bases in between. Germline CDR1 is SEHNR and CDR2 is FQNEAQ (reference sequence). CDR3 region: CASSLLRNEQFF. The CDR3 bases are TGTGCCAGCAGCTTACTACGGAATGAGCAGTTCTTC.

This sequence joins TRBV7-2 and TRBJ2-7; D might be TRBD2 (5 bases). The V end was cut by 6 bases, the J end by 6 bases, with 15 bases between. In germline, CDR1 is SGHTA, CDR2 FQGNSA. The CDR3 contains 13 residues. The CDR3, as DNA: TGTGCCAGCAGTCGGACTCAGGTGGGCGAGCAGTACTTC. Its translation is CASSRTQVGEQYF.

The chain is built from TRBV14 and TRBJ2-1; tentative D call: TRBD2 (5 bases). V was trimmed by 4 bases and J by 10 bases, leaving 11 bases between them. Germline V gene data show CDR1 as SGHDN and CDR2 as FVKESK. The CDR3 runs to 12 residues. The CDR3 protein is CASSPGRGEQFF. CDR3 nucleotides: TGTGCCAGCAGCCCTGGACGGGGAGAGCAGTTCTTC.

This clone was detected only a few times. The CDR3 reads CASSSGQPGDSPLHF. CDR3 DNA: TGTGCCAGCAGCTCCGGACAGCCTGGGGATTCACCCCTCCACTTT. The gene calls are TRBV7-9 and TRBJ1-6; D possibly corresponds to TRBD1 (6 bases). Germline V gene data show CDR1 as SEHNR and CDR2 as FQNEAQ (reference sequence). The CDR3 consists of 15 residues. Trimming removed 4 bases at V and 8 bases at J, with 15 bases between. Filled out from reference TRBV7-9 and TRBJ1-6, the complete variable domain reads DTGVSQNPRHKITKRGQNVTFRCDPISEHNRLYWYRQTLGQGPEFLTYFQNEAQLEKSRLLSDRFSAERPKGSFSTLEIQRTEQGDSAMYLCASSSGQPGDSPLHFGNGTRLTVT.

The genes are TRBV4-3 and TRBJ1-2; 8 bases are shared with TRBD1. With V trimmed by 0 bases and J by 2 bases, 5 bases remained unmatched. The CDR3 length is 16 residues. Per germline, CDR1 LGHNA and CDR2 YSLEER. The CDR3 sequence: CASSQDWPGGNYGYTF. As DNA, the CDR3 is TGCGCCAGCAGCCAAGATTGGCCAGGGGGCAACTATGGCTACACCTTC.

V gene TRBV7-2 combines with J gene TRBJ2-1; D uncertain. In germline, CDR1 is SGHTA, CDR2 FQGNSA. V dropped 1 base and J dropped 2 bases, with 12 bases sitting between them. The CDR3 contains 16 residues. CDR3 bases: TGTGCCAGCAGCTTAGGCGTGAGCAGGACCTACAATGAGCAGTTCTTC. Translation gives CASSLGVSRTYNEQFF.

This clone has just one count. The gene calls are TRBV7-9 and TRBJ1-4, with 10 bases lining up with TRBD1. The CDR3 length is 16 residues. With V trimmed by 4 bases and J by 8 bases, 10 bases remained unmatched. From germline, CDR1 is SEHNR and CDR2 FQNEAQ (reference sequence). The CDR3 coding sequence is TGTGCCAGCAGCTCGAGCCCGGGACAGGGGCAAGAAAAACTGTTTTTT. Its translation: CASSSSPGQGQEKLFF. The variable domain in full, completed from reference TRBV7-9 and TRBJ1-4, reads DTGVSQNPRHKITKRGQNVTFRCDPISEHNRLYWYRQTLGQGPEFLTYFQNEAQLEKSRLLSDRFSAERPKGSFSTLEIQRTEQGDSAMYLCASSSSPGQGQEKLFFGSGTQLSVL.

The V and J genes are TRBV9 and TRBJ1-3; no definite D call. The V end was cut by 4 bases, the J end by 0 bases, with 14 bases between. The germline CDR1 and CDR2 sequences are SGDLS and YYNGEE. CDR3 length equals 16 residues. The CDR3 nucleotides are TGTGCCAGCAGCCCGCAGGTGTTCCACTCTGGAAACACCATATATTTT. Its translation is CASSPQVFHSGNTIYF.